This entry features one TCR beta chain sequence. Its specificity is not known. Clones were sequenced by immunoSEQ multiplex PCR, and TCRdb holds only the in-frame ones, with some missing. The data show approximately 56,000 clones, around three fifths seen once. The source of the sample is a study of a mutant IDH1 vaccine in newly diagnosed glioma. The CDR3 loop spans 14 amino acids. V lost 6 bases and J lost 9, with 20 bases in between. The germline V gene encodes CDR1 MNHEY and CDR2 SVGAGI. Time point specified: week 47, end of study. Every vaccination contained 300 ug of the mutant IDH1 20-mer peptide and was paired with topical imiquimod.

Source: peripheral blood mononuclear cells (PBMCs), taken from a glioma patient whose treatment included an IDH1 peptide vaccine. J is TRBJ2-5 and V is TRBV6-5, with D perhaps matching TRBD1 (7 bases). This clonotype was sampled from a man in his forties or fifties with glioma. Some clones in this sample may be carry-over from other donors' samples. CDR3 in DNA: TGTGCCAGCAGCCGGGGACAGAGGGGGGAGTCCCAGTACTTC. Its protein is CASSRGQRGESQYF.